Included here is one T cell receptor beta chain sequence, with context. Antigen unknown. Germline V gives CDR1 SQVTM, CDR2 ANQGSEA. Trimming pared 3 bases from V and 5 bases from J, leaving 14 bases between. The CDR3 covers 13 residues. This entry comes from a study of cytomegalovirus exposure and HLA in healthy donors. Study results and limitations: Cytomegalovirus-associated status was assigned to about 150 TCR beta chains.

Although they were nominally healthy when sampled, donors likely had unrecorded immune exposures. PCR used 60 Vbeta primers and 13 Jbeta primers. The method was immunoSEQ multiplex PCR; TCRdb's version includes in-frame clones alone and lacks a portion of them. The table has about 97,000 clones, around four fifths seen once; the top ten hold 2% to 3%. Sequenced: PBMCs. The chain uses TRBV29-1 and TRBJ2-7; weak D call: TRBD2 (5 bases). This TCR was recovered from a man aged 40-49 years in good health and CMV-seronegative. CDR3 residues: CSVDGGGRHEQYF. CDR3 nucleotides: TGCAGCGTTGATGGAGGAGGCAGACACGAGCAGTACTTC.